The 20 T cell receptor beta chains below all came from one sample that was sequenced in a study of blood T cell repertoires in COVID-19. The method was immunoSEQ multiplex PCR; TCRdb's version includes in-frame clones alone and lacks a portion of them. The sample records 300,000 to 450,000 clones, around 89% being singletons. Source material: PBMCs or T cells enriched from blood (not recorded which). The source is a woman younger than 35 who had recovered from COVID-19.

The V and J genes are TRBV4-2 and TRBJ2-7; 7 bases fit TRBD1. Germline trimming cut 5 bases from V and 5 bases from J; bases unmatched to any gene: 0. The CDR3 is made up of 11 amino acids. Germline-derived CDR1 and CDR2 are LGHNA and YNFKEQ. For the CDR3, the DNA is TGTGCCAGCAGCGACAGGGACGAGCAGTACTTC. Protein sequence: CASSDRDEQYF.

This rearrangement joins TRBV6-1 to TRBJ1-5; D might be TRBD1 (5 bases). Between the trimmed V and J ends, which lost 2 bases and 4 bases, there was a span of 9 bases. The CDR3 contains 14 residues. Looked up from germline, CDR1 is MNHNS and CDR2 is SASEGT. CDR3 sequence: CASSEWGENQPQHF. CDR3 bases: TGTGCCAGCAGTGAATGGGGGGAGAATCAGCCCCAGCATTTT.

The chain carries TRBV18 and TRBJ1-2, with a possible D match to TRBD1 (5 bases). Trimming took 2 bases from V and 4 from J, leaving 17 bases between them. The CDR3 totals 16 residues. The germline V gene encodes CDR1 KGHSH and CDR2 LQKENI. DNA for the CDR3: TGTGCCAGCTCACCAGAGGGGTCGGGGACTTCCTATGGCTACACCTTC. Translated, it gives CASSPEGSGTSYGYTF.

The V and J genes are TRBV2 and TRBJ1-2; 11 positions agree with TRBD1. This CDR3 spans 16 amino acids. V dropped 4 bases and J dropped 5; count of bases not matched to a gene: 9. Germline V gene lookup returns CDR1 SNHLY and CDR2 FYNNEI. The CDR3 loop is CASSVDRGPAVYGYTF. In DNA, the CDR3 is TGTGCCAGCAGTGTGGACAGGGGGCCGGCCGTATATGGCTACACCTTC.

The V gene is TRBV11-3, the J gene TRBJ2-7; D is unclear. In germline, CDR1 is SGHNT, CDR2 YENEEA. This CDR3 comprises 15 residues. Trimming cost V 1 base and J 0 bases, with 10 bases left between them. The CDR3 loop is CASSLGGDDSYEQYF. The CDR3 DNA sequence: TGTGCCAGCAGCTTAGGAGGCGATGACTCCTACGAGCAGTACTTC.

The J gene is TRBJ1-3, the V gene TRBV6-5, with D hard to call. V lost 0 bases, J lost 0 bases, and 6 bases lay in between. The CDR3 length is 15 residues. The germline V gene encodes CDR1 MNHEY and CDR2 SVGAGI. The CDR3 here is CASSYSLRSGNTIYF. CDR3 nucleotide sequence: TGTGCCAGCAGTTACTCTCTCCGCTCTGGAAACACCATATATTTT.

This clone was seen repeatedly, ten times or more. The chain carries TRBV18 and TRBJ1-2, with D possibly matching TRBD1 (6 bases). This CDR3 is 13 amino acids long. Trimming stripped 3 bases from V and 8 bases from J, with 13 bases between. Per germline, CDR1 KGHSH and CDR2 LQKENI. This CDR3 reads CASSPRQDGGYTF. The CDR3 DNA reads TGTGCCAGCTCACCGCGACAGGACGGGGGCTACACCTTC. Based on the CDR3 plus reference TRBV18 and TRBJ1-2, the full variable domain is NAGVMQNPRHLVRRRGQEARLRCSPMKGHSHVYWYRQLPEEGLKFMVYLQKENIIDESGMPKERFSAEFPKEGPSILRIQQVVRGDSAAYFCASSPRQDGGYTFGSGTRLTVV.

The chain carries TRBV5-4 and TRBJ2-3, with 10 bases fitting TRBD2. Trimming took 6 bases from V and 0 from J; bases not matched to a gene: 10. The CDR3 is made up of 17 amino acids. Germline CDR1 SGHNT, CDR2 YYREEE (reference sequence). CDR3 DNA: TGTGCCAGCACCTACACAATAGCGGGGGGTAGCACAGATACGCAGTATTTT. It specifies CASTYTIAGGSTDTQYF.

J is TRBJ2-7 and V is TRBV15; TRBD2 might be the D (5 bases). This CDR3 comprises 15 residues. CDR1 and CDR2 (germline): LNHNV, YYDKDF (reference sequence). The ends were cut back, 0 bases at V and 3 bases at J, with 12 bases in the middle. CDR3: CATSRDQLAGYEQYF. CDR3 coding DNA: TGTGCCACCAGCAGAGATCAATTGGCGGGCTACGAGCAGTACTTC.

The chain joins TRBV30 to TRBJ2-1; D remains unclear. The CDR3 length is 15 residues. Germline CDR1 reads GTSNPN; CDR2 reads SVGIG (reference sequence). V was trimmed by 6 bases and J by 0 bases, leaving 15 bases between them. The chain's CDR3 is CACKPPPSSYNEQFF. CDR3 nucleotide sequence: TGTGCCTGCAAACCCCCACCTAGCTCCTACAATGAGCAGTTCTTC.

This clone has only a few counts. The chain is built from TRBV2 and TRBJ1-2, with 7 bases matching TRBD1. Germline CDR1 and CDR2: SNHLY and FYNNEI. This CDR3 is built from 17 residues. V was clipped by 2 bases and J by 5 bases; unmatched bases: 14. CDR3 bases: TGTGCCAGCAGTGAAAGGTCGAGGGCGACAGGGATATATGGCTACACCTTC. Its translation: CASSERSRATGIYGYTF.

This chain joins TRBV4-1 and TRBJ1-2; TRBD1 aligns across 8 bases. V lost 6 bases and J lost 6; bases outside the gene matches: 12. Germline lookup yields CDR1 MGHRA and CDR2 YSYEKL. The CDR3 runs 15 residues. CDR3 loop: CASSPLDREDNGYTF. CDR3 DNA sequence: TGCGCCAGCAGTCCCTTGGACAGGGAAGACAATGGCTACACCTTC.

This sequence joins TRBV19 and TRBJ1-1; D is unresolved. The CDR3 sequence is 15 residues long. In germline, CDR1 is LNHDA, CDR2 SQIVND (reference sequence). The V end lost 2 bases, the J end lost 1 base, and 11 bases lay between the germline ends. In DNA, the CDR3 is TGTGCCAGTAGTATACGGACCGCGGGGAACACTGAAGCTTTCTTT. Protein sequence: CASSIRTAGNTEAFF.

This rearrangement joins TRBV28 to TRBJ1-4, with D perhaps matching TRBD1 (5 bases). This CDR3 region has 15 residues. The germline V and J ends were trimmed by 3 bases and 5 bases, with 13 bases remaining between them. In germline, CDR1 is MDHEN, CDR2 SYDVKM. This chain's CDR3 is CASSFPGGGNEKLFF. DNA for the CDR3: TGTGCCAGCAGTTTCCCCGGGGGAGGAAATGAAAAACTGTTTTTT.

The chain couples TRBV2 to TRBJ1-2; 8 bases map to TRBD1. The CDR3 is 14 amino acids. Germline V gives CDR1 SNHLY, CDR2 FYNNEI. V shed 6 bases and J 3 bases; nucleotides not matched to a gene: 6. CDR3 bases: TGTGCCAGCAGCGGGACAGGCCCGCACTATGGCTACACCTTC. Translating it yields CASSGTGPHYGYTF. Supplemented by reference TRBV2 and TRBJ1-2, the full variable domain reads EPEVTQTPSHQVTQMGQEVILRCVPISNHLYFYWYRQILGQKVEFLVSFYNNEISEKSEIFDDQFSVERPDGSNFTLKIRSTKLEDSAMYFCASSGTGPHYGYTFGSGTRLTVV.

The chain links TRBV5-1 to TRBJ2-7; possible D gene TRBD2, 6 bases. This CDR3 region has 14 residues. The germline V gene has CDR1 SGHRS and CDR2 YFSETQ. Trimming removed 2 bases from V and 1 base from J, with 10 bases in between. The CDR3 here is CASSLWGGSYEQYF. The CDR3 DNA reads as TGCGCCAGCAGCTTATGGGGAGGTTCCTACGAGCAGTACTTC.

The chain combines TRBV5-1 with TRBJ2-5; 11 bases match TRBD2. Germline-derived CDR1 and CDR2 are SGHRS and YFSETQ. The CDR3 totals 16 residues. The trim removed 3 bases at V and 5 bases at J, leaving 9 bases unmatched. This CDR3 is CASSSGTSGLQETQYF. CDR3 nucleotide sequence: TGCGCCAGCAGCTCGGGGACTAGCGGACTCCAGGAGACCCAGTACTTC.

This clone was counted once. The V and J genes are TRBV6-5 and TRBJ1-3, with D hard to call. CDR3 length equals 15 residues. The germline V gene encodes CDR1 MNHEY and CDR2 SVGAGI. Deletions cut 6 bases from V and 0 bases from J, with 12 bases between. The CDR3 nucleotides read TGTGCCAGCAGACCCGGGATGAGCTCTGGAAACACCATATATTTT. Translated: CASRPGMSSGNTIYF.

J is TRBJ2-1 and V is TRBV4-1; D perhaps matches TRBD1 (5 bases). With 2 bases removed from V and 12 bases from J, the gap between germline ends came to 14 bases. This CDR3 comprises 13 residues. Germline V CDR1 and CDR2: MGHRA, YSYEKL. CDR3 DNA: TGCGCCAGCAGCCAAACTATCCGCCAGGGGCAGTTCTTC. This encodes CASSQTIRQGQFF.

This clone appeared a few times. The chain carries TRBV5-1 and TRBJ2-3; D gene unclear. The germline CDR1 and CDR2 sequences are SGHRS and YFSETQ. The CDR3 is 15 residues long. Between the trimmed V and J ends, which lost 0 bases and 5 bases, there was a span of 13 bases. The CDR3 DNA reads as TGCGCCAGCAGCTTGGCCCCTAGAGGAGAAGATACGCAGTATTTT. This translates into CASSLAPRGEDTQYF.